Sequencing of this TCR beta chain was carried out in a study of T cell changes during pregnancy in multiple sclerosis. CDR1 is MNHEY and CDR2 is SMNVEV in the germline V gene (reference sequence). V was trimmed by 9 bases and J by 2 bases, leaving 12 bases between them. CDR3 length: 13 amino acids. Data came from immunoSEQ multiplex PCR; TCRdb stores just in-frame clones and leaves some out. The table records 60,000 or so clones, just under 90% of them present only once. Source: peripheral blood, taken in the first trimester of pregnancy. V gene TRBV27 combines with J gene TRBJ2-3; no firm D call. The sequence came from a female donor in good health, enrolled as a control in a pregnancy study. CDR3 protein: CASFAGYTDTQYF. The DNA for the CDR3 is TGTGCCAGTTTCGCCGGGTACACAGATACGCAGTATTTT.